This T cell receptor (beta chain) was profiled in a study of shared clonotypes between healthy human individuals. The study's findings and limits: Sorted-subset sequencing was shown by rarefaction to be incomplete despite large depth. When naive CD4 clonotypes were compared across several donors, around 5% were shared.

Under the authors' procedure: For the immunoSEQ data, sequences were junction-only without quality scores, so filtering differed. Sequenced by immunoSEQ multiplex PCR; TCRdb stores in-frame clones only, minus some. For V, J and clone size, that table is used; D and trimming come from the DNA. The table shows 2 million to 2.5 million clones, with approximately 95% occurring only once. Naive-designated CD8 cells lacked CD45RO, were positively enriched for CCR7, and omitted terminally differentiated effector memory CD45RA+ cells. Adults of Caucasian background living in Nashville, Tennessee made up all donors. V was cut by 2 bases and J by 5 bases, with 9 bases left in between. The germline gives CDR1 KGHSY, CDR2 FQNENV. The CDR3 has 14 amino acids. Regarding this clone: No antigen is known for it.

This receptor was taken from a man younger than 35 in good health. The chain uses TRBV16 and TRBJ2-2; D not certain. The sample was naive CD8+ T cells sorted from blood. In DNA form, the CDR3 reads TGTGCCAGCAGCCAAGAGTATGGGACCGGGGAGCTGTTTTTT. This sequence encodes CASSQEYGTGELFF.